The 13 T cell receptor beta chains listed next were all sequenced from one sample in a study of PD-L1 blockade in urothelial cancer. Measured with immunoSEQ multiplex PCR; TCRdb has only the in-frame clones, and not every one. There are 100,000 or so clones in the sample; over 80% occur only once, and 0.75% to 0.95% lies in the top ten. The sample consisted of PBMCs, taken around atezolizumab (anti-PD-L1) treatment. The receptors stem from a woman of 80 years or more with urothelial cancer.

This chain joins TRBV11-3 and TRBJ2-3; 7 bases match TRBD2. Germline-derived CDR1 and CDR2 are SGHNT and YENEEA. The CDR3 is made up of 16 amino acids. V shed 1 base and J 3 bases; nucleotides not matched to a gene: 7. The CDR3, as DNA: TGTGCCAGCAGCTTAGGTGGCGGGAGCCGGACAGATACGCAGTATTTT. Its protein is CASSLGGGSRTDTQYF.

V usage is TRBV5-1 and J usage is TRBJ2-7; D may be TRBD2 (6 bases). There are 14 residues in the CDR3. V was shortened by 3 bases and J by 3 bases, with 13 bases between the two germline ends. CDR1 and CDR2 from the germline V gene are SGHRS and YFSETQ. The CDR3: CASSWGDGNYEQYF. Here the CDR3 DNA reads TGCGCCAGCAGCTGGGGGGACGGGAACTACGAGCAGTACTTC.

The chain joins TRBV28 to TRBJ1-1; no clear D. CDR3 length: 12 residues. Germline loops: CDR1 MDHEN, CDR2 SYDVKM. The germline V and J ends were trimmed by 5 bases and 1 base, with 5 bases remaining between them. The CDR3 here is CASSAQNTEAFF. CDR3 DNA: TGTGCCAGCAGTGCACAGAACACTGAAGCTTTCTTT.

The chain has TRBV13 and TRBJ2-7; 10 bases agree with TRBD2. Per germline, CDR1 PRHDT and CDR2 FYEKMQ (reference sequence). V was pared by 5 bases and J by 2 bases, with 3 bases of the junction left unmatched. This CDR3 is built from 14 residues. As DNA, the CDR3 is TGTGCCAGCAGCACTAGCGGGGAAACCTACGAGCAGTACTTC. This codes for CASSTSGETYEQYF. Drawing the rest from reference TRBV13 and TRBJ2-7, the complete variable domain is AAGVIQSPRHLIKEKRETATLKCYPIPRHDTVYWYQQGPGQDPQFLISFYEKMQSDKGSIPDRFSAQQFSDYHSELNMSSLELGDSALYFCASSTSGETYEQYFGPGTRLTVT.

The chain carries TRBV7-3 and TRBJ2-1, with 9 bases that match TRBD1. Trimming at V came to 1 base and at J to 4 bases, leaving 5 bases not matched to a gene. Germline values: CDR1 SGHTA, CDR2 FQGTGA. The CDR3 has 16 amino acids. This chain's CDR3 is CASSLSGTGKYNEQFF. CDR3 nucleotide sequence: TGTGCCAGCAGCTTAAGCGGGACAGGGAAATACAATGAGCAGTTCTTC.

J is TRBJ2-7 and V is TRBV7-2; 7 bases map to TRBD1. Germline CDR1 SGHTA, CDR2 FQGNSA. This CDR3 is 13 amino acids long. With V trimmed by 5 bases and J by 1 base, 2 bases remained unmatched. CDR3 loop: CASSRQGSYEQYF. CDR3 sequence (DNA): TGTGCCAGCAGCAGACAGGGTTCCTACGAGCAGTACTTC.

In its sample, this clone was seen once. The V call is TRBV9, the J call TRBJ2-3, with 7 positions matching TRBD1. Germline V gene data show CDR1 as SGDLS and CDR2 as YYNGEE. CDR3 length: 16 residues. The ends lost 2 bases at V and 1 base at J; junction bases unmatched: 7. Here the CDR3 reads CASSVAGGQGTDTQYF. CDR3 DNA: TGTGCCAGCAGCGTGGCAGGGGGTCAGGGCACAGATACGCAGTATTTT.

This clone was recorded at least ten times. The rearrangement joins TRBV18 to TRBJ1-4, with 8 bases lining up with TRBD1. The CDR3 has 16 amino acids. Germline CDR1 reads KGHSH; CDR2 reads LQKENI. J lost 2 bases, V lost 2 bases, and 4 bases had no gene match. The CDR3 region has the DNA TGTGCCAGCTCACCAAACCAGGGGGCGACTAATGAAAAACTGTTTTTT. Translating it yields CASSPNQGATNEKLFF.

This rearrangement joins TRBV7-3 to TRBJ2-2, with 9 bases fitting TRBD2. Germline V gives CDR1 SGHTA, CDR2 FQGTGA. The CDR3 spans 16 residues. V dropped 4 bases and J dropped 5; count of bases not matched to a gene: 8. The CDR3 loop reads CASSSTAGGGTGELFF. The CDR3 nucleotides are TGTGCCAGCAGCTCAACAGCGGGAGGCGGTACCGGGGAGCTGTTTTTT.

The chain couples TRBV19 to TRBJ2-1; 9 positions agree with TRBD2. V lost 8 bases to trimming and J lost 3 bases; unmatched junction nucleotides: 5. This CDR3 has 14 amino acids. Germline V gives CDR1 LNHDA, CDR2 SQIVND (reference sequence). In DNA form, the CDR3 reads TGTGCCAGTGGGCCTAGCGGGAACTACAATGAGCAGTTCTTC. This gives the protein CASGPSGNYNEQFF.

J is TRBJ1-5 and V is TRBV4-2; D remains ambiguous. CDR3 size: 16 residues. Trimming removed 0 bases at V and 4 bases at J, with 13 bases between. Germline V CDR1 and CDR2: LGHNA, YNFKEQ. The CDR3 DNA follows: TGTGCCAGCAGCCAAGAAGGTAACAGCTATAATCAGCCCCAGCATTTT. Translation gives CASSQEGNSYNQPQHF.

The V gene is TRBV5-1, the J gene TRBJ2-5; TRBD2 matches at 7 bases. The V gene's germline CDR1 is SGHRS and CDR2 YFSETQ. CDR3 length: 16 amino acids. V lost 7 bases, J lost 4 bases, and 16 bases stayed unmatched. The CDR3 protein is CASGTGAGAIGETQYF. The CDR3 DNA sequence: TGCGCCAGCGGCACCGGTGCGGGAGCTATCGGAGAGACCCAGTACTTC.

The CDR3 DNA sequence: TGTGCCAGCACCGAACAGGGCCCGTCCGGGGAGCTGTTTTTT. Translated: CASTEQGPSGELFF. V gene TRBV2 combines with J gene TRBJ2-2; D is perhaps TRBD1 (6 bases). Germline CDR1 SNHLY, CDR2 FYNNEI. This CDR3 has 14 amino acids. Trimming stripped 7 bases from V and 6 bases from J, with 15 bases between.